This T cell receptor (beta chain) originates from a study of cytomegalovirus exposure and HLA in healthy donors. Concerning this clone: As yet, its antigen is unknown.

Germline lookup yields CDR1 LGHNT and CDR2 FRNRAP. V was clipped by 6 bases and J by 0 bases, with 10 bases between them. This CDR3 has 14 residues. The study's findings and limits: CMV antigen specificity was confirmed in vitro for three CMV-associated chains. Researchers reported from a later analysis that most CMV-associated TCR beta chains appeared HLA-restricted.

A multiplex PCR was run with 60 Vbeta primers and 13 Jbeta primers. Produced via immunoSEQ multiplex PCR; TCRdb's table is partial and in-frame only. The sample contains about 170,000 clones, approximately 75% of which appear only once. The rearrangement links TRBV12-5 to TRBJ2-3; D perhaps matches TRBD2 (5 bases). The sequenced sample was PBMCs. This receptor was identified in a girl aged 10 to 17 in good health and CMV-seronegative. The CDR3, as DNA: TGTGCTAGTGGGGACTCCGCTAGCACAGATACGCAGTATTTT. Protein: CASGDSASTDTQYF.